The clone carrying this T cell receptor beta chain was seen only once. Methods used by the authors: Researchers report that nucleated cell counts were estimated from reference gene primer amplification. The data were produced by immunoSEQ multiplex PCR, yet TCRdb's version contains in-frame clones alone and is incomplete. That table gives V, J and clone size, and the DNA gave D and trimming. The sample shows some 50,000 clones, around four fifths of them seen only once. The sample originates from a study of blood T cell repertoires in COVID-19. Turning to the study itself: Researchers got acute and convalescent COVID-19 samples from the United States, Italy and Spain. The analysed material was cDNA or gDNA that came from T cells, B-cell-depleted T cells, or PBMCs.

The sequenced sample was peripheral blood. The TCR originated in a man aged 50 or older with acute or convalescent COVID-19.

CDR3 residues: CASSEDRVQPQHF. In nucleotides, the CDR3 is TGCGCCAGCAGTGAGGACAGAGTCCAGCCCCAGCATTTT. The V and J genes are TRBV10-2 and TRBJ1-5; D might be TRBD1 (5 bases). This CDR3 region has 13 residues. CDR1 is WSHSY and CDR2 is SAAADI in the germline V gene. V dropped 2 bases and J dropped 7 bases, with 9 bases sitting between them.